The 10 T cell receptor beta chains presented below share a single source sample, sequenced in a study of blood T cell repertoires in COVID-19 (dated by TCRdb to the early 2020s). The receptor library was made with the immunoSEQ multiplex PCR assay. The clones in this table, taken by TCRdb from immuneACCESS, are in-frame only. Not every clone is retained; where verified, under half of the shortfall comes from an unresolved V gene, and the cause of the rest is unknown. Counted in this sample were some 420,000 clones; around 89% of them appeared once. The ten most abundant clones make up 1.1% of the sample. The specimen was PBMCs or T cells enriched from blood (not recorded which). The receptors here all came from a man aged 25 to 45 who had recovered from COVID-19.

CDR3 DNA: TGTGCCAGCAGTTGGTCTAGCTTCACAGATACGCAGTATTTT. Amino acid sequence: CASSWSSFTDTQYF. The V and J genes are TRBV27 and TRBJ2-3, with D possibly matching TRBD2 (5 bases). This CDR3 has 14 residues. Germline V gene lookup returns CDR1 MNHEY and CDR2 SMNVEV (reference sequence). V lost 4 bases and J 2 bases, leaving 10 bases between the germline ends.

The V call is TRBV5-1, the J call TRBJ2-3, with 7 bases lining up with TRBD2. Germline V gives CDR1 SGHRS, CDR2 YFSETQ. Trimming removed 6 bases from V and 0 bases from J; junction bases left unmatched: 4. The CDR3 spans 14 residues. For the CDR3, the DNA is TGCGCCAGCACACTTAGCGGGAGCACAGATACGCAGTATTTT. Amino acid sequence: CASTLSGSTDTQYF.

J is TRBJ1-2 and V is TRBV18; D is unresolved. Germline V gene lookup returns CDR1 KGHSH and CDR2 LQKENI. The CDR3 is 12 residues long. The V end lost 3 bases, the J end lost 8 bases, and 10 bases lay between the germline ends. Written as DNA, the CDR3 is TGTGCCAGCTCACCTTCGACGGGAGGCTACACCTTC. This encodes CASSPSTGGYTF.

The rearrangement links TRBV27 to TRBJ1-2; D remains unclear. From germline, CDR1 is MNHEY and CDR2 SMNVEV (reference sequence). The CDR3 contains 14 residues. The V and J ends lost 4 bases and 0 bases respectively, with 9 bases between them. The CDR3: CASSSSNSNYGYTF. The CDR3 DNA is TGTGCCAGCAGTTCAAGCAATTCTAACTATGGCTACACCTTC.

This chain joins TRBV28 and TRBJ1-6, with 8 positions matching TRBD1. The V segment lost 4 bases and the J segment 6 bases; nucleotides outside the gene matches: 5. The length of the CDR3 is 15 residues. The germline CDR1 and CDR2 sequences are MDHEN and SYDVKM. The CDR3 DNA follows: TGTGCCAGCAGTTCCAACAGGGGGTTTAATTCACCCCTCCACTTT. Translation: CASSSNRGFNSPLHF.

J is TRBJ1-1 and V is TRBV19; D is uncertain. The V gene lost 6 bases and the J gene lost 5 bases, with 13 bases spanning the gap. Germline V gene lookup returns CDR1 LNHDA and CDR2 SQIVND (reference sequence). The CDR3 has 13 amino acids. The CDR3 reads CASRTPTRTEAFF. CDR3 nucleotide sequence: TGTGCCAGTAGAACCCCTACGAGGACTGAAGCTTTCTTT. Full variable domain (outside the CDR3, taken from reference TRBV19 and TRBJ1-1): DGGITQSPKYLFRKEGQNVTLSCEQNLNHDAMYWYRQDPGQGLRLIYYSQIVNDFQKGDIAEGYSVSREKKESFPLTVTSAQKNPTAFYLCASRTPTRTEAFFGQGTRLTVV.

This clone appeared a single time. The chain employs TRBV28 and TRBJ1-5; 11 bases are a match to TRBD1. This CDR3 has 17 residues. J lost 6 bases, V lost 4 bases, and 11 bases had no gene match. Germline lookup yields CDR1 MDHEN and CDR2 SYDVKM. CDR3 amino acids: CASSSWTGGARGQPQHF. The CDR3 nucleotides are TGTGCCAGCAGTTCCTGGACAGGGGGCGCCCGGGGTCAGCCCCAGCATTTT.

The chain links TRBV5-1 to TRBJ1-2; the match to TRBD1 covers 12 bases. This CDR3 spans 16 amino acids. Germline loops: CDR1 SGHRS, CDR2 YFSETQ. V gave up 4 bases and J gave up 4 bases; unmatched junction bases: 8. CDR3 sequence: CASSNTGTGGRYGYTF. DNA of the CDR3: TGCGCCAGCAGCAACACCGGGACAGGGGGCCGCTATGGCTACACCTTC.

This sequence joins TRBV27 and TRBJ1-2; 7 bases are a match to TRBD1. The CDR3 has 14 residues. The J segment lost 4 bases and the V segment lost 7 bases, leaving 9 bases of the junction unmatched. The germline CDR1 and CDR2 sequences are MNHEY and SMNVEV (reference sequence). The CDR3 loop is CASTSSTGLYGYTF. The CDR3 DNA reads TGTGCCAGCACCTCTTCGACAGGGCTCTATGGCTACACCTTC.

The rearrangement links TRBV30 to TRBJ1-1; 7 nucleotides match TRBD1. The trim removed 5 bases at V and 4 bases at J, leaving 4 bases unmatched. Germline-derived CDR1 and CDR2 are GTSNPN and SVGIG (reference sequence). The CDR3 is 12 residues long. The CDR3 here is CAWDRESTEAFF. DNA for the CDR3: TGTGCCTGGGACAGGGAGAGCACTGAAGCTTTCTTT. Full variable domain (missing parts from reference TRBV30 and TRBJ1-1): SQTIHQWPATLVQPVGSPLSLECTVEGTSNPNLYWYRQAAGRGLQLLFYSVGIGQISSEVPQNLSASRPQDRQFILSSKKLLLSDSGFYLCAWDRESTEAFFGQGTRLTVV.